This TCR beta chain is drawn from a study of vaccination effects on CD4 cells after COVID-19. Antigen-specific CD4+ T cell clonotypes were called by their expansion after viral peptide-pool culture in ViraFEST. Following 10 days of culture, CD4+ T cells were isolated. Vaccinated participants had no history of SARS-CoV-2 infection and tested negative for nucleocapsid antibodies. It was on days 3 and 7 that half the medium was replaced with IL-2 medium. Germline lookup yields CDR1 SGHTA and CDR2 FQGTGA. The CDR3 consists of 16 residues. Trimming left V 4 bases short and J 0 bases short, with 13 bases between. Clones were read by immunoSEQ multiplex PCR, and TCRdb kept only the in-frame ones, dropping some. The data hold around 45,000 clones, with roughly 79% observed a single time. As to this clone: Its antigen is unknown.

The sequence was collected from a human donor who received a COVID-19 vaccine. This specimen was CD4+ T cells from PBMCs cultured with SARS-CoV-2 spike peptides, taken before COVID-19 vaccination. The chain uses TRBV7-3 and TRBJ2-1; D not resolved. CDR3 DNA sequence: TGTGCCAGCAGCTCCTCTGGCGCGAGCTCCTACAATGAGCAGTTCTTC. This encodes CASSSSGASSYNEQFF.